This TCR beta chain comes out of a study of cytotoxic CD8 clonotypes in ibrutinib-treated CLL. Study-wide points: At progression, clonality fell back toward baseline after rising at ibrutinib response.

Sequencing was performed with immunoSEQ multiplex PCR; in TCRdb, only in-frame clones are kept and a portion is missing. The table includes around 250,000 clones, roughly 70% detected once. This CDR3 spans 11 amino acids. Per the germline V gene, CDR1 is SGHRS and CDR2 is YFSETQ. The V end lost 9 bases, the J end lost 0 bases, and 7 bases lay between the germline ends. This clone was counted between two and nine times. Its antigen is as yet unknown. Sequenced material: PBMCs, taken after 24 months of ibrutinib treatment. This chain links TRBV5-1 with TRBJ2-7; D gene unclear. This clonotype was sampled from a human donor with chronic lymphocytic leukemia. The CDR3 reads CAKKGSYEQYF. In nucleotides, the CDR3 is TGCGCCAAAAAGGGCTCCTACGAGCAGTACTTC.